Listed here are 14 T cell receptor beta chains from one sample, sequenced in a study of OX40 agonist ivuxolimab in advanced cancers. The table came from immunoSEQ multiplex PCR; TCRdb's copy has only in-frame clones and leaves some out. The sample consists of about 40,000 clones, 88% of them appearing once. The specimen was CD4+ or CD8+ T cells sorted from blood, collected in a trial of the OX40 agonist ivuxolimab. The receptors shown here come from an adult with an advanced solid tumor such as melanoma, head and neck, liver or kidney cancer.

This chain joins TRBV6-5 and TRBJ2-2; 8 nucleotides align to TRBD2. This CDR3 contains 14 residues. Trimming took 5 bases from V and 6 from J; bases not matched to a gene: 5. Germline CDR1 MNHEY, CDR2 SVGAGI. The CDR3 sequence: CASSAGGESGELFF. The CDR3 bases are TGTGCCAGCAGTGCGGGGGGTGAGTCCGGGGAGCTGTTTTTT.

This chain connects TRBV5-1 to TRBJ1-1; 8 bases line up with TRBD1. The CDR3 spans 13 residues. The germline V gene encodes CDR1 SGHRS and CDR2 YFSETQ. Losses at the gene ends were 5 bases for V and 5 bases for J; bases not matched to a gene: 5. The CDR3 sequence: CASRRTGRTEAFF. Written as DNA, the CDR3 is TGCGCCAGCAGGAGGACAGGGAGGACTGAAGCTTTCTTT. Using reference TRBV5-1 and TRBJ1-1 for the parts outside the CDR3, the full variable domain is KAGVTQTPRYLIKTRGQQVTLSCSPISGHRSVSWYQQTPGQGLQFLFEYFSETQRNKGNFPGRFSGRQFSNSRSEMNVSTLELGDSALYLCASRRTGRTEAFFGQGTRLTVV.

The sample holds one count of this clone. The J gene is TRBJ1-1, the V gene TRBV27; TRBD1 is a possible D gene (6 bases). V gave up 8 bases and J gave up 0 bases, with 13 bases separating them. From germline, CDR1 is MNHEY and CDR2 SMNVEV (reference sequence). This CDR3 comprises 14 residues. This CDR3 reads CASSWTAMNTEAFF. The CDR3 DNA sequence: TGTGCCAGCTCCTGGACAGCAATGAACACTGAAGCTTTCTTT.

The chain has TRBV25-1 and TRBJ2-1; D perhaps matches TRBD2 (6 bases). The germline CDR1 and CDR2 sequences are MGHDK and SYGVNS. V was pared by 1 base and J by 3 bases, with 10 bases between. CDR3 size: 15 residues. CDR3 region: CASSELASDYNEQFF. The CDR3 nucleotides are TGTGCCAGCAGTGAATTGGCTAGCGACTACAATGAGCAGTTCTTC. The full variable domain, its missing parts supplied by reference TRBV25-1 and TRBJ2-1, is EADIYQTPRYLVIGTGKKITLECSQTMGHDKMYWYQQDPGMELHLIHYSYGVNSTEKGDLSSESTVSRIRTEHFPLTLESARPSHTSQYLCASSELASDYNEQFFGPGTRLTVL.

This chain connects TRBV28 to TRBJ2-1, with 7 positions matching TRBD2. The junction had 15 bases not matched to a gene; V was cut back by 5 bases and J by 5 bases. This CDR3 is built from 17 residues. Germline CDR1 is MDHEN and CDR2 is SYDVKM. The CDR3 DNA sequence: TGTGCCAGCAGTCCCCCGGTCAGTCTAGCGGCGAACAATGAGCAGTTCTTC. The encoded protein is CASSPPVSLAANNEQFF.

The chain uses TRBV7-9 and TRBJ2-7; no clear D. In germline, CDR1 is SEHNR, CDR2 FQNEAQ (reference sequence). Trimming removed 4 bases at V and 5 bases at J, with 6 bases between. The CDR3 is 11 residues long. The CDR3 sequence: CASSYSNEQYF. Here the CDR3 DNA reads TGTGCCAGCAGCTACTCTAACGAGCAGTACTTC.

V usage is TRBV10-1 and J usage is TRBJ2-1, with 14 nucleotides matching TRBD2. CDR3 length: 16 residues. Germline assignment: CDR1 WNHNN and CDR2 SYGVQD (reference sequence). V lost 5 bases to trimming and J lost 7 bases; unmatched junction nucleotides: 7. CDR3 nucleotides: TGCGCCAGCAGTCAGGGACTAGCGGGAGTGAGGAATGAGCAGTTCTTC. This codes for CASSQGLAGVRNEQFF.

This clone is a singleton in its sample. The chain carries TRBV27 and TRBJ2-3; 7 bases match TRBD2. The CDR3 is 17 amino acids. Germline-derived CDR1 and CDR2 are MNHEY and SMNVEV (reference sequence). V dropped 1 base and J dropped 5; count of bases not matched to a gene: 12. The CDR3 loop is CASSLLGVAGVEDTQYF. The CDR3 DNA reads TGTGCCAGCAGTTTATTAGGCGTCGCGGGAGTCGAAGATACGCAGTATTTT.

This clone showed up just a few times. The genes are TRBV27 and TRBJ2-2; no clear D gene. CDR1 and CDR2 (germline): MNHEY, SMNVEV (reference sequence). V gave up 2 bases and J gave up 1 base, with 14 bases separating them. The CDR3 covers 17 residues. The CDR3 nucleotides are TGTGCCAGCAGTTTACCATGGGCGGCAGAGAACACCGGGGAGCTGTTTTTT. Residues: CASSLPWAAENTGELFF.

The chain couples TRBV9 to TRBJ1-5, with D tentatively TRBD1 (6 bases). V was cut by 3 bases and J by 2 bases, with 9 bases left in between. This CDR3 has 14 residues. Germline V gene sequence: CDR1 SGDLS, CDR2 YYNGEE. CDR3 protein: CASSASGGNQPQHF. Written as DNA, the CDR3 is TGTGCCAGCAGCGCATCAGGGGGCAATCAGCCCCAGCATTTT.

J is TRBJ1-1 and V is TRBV6-1; tentatively, D is TRBD1 (6 bases). CDR3 length: 14 amino acids. V lost 5 bases, J lost 4 bases, and 14 bases lay in between. Germline CDR1 and CDR2: MNHNS and SASEGT. CDR3 residues: CASSFEGGGTEAFF. Here the CDR3 DNA reads TGTGCCAGCAGTTTTGAGGGGGGCGGCACTGAAGCTTTCTTT.

The chain employs TRBV7-9 and TRBJ2-1; D gene unclear. The V end lost 0 bases, the J end lost 10 bases, and 7 bases lay between the germline ends. The CDR3 runs to 12 residues. Germline CDR1 reads SEHNR; CDR2 reads FQNEAQ (reference sequence). The CDR3, as DNA: TGTGCCAGCAGCTTAGCACCGCACGAGCAGTTCTTC. It yields the protein CASSLAPHEQFF. Full variable domain (missing parts from reference TRBV7-9 and TRBJ2-1): DTGVSQNPRHKITKRGQNVTFRCDPISEHNRLYWYRQTLGQGPEFLTYFQNEAQLEKSRLLSDRFSAERPKGSFSTLEIQRTEQGDSAMYLCASSLAPHEQFFGPGTRLTVL.

V and J are TRBV7-9 and TRBJ2-5; a weak D match, TRBD2 (5 bases). V was clipped by 6 bases and J by 0 bases, with 11 bases between them. CDR3 length: 14 residues. Germline V CDR1 and CDR2: SEHNR, FQNEAQ (reference sequence). CDR3 nucleotide sequence: TGTGCCAGCAGTCGGACTGGTAACCAAGAGACCCAGTACTTC. It is translated as CASSRTGNQETQYF.

With regard to this clone: This CDR3 is also generated by other DNA sequences in the sample. The chain employs TRBV10-1 and TRBJ2-7; D unresolved. Per germline, CDR1 WNHNN and CDR2 SYGVQD (reference sequence). V lost 2 bases and J lost 4, with 3 bases in between. There are 11 residues in the CDR3. The CDR3 region has the DNA TGCGCCAGCAGTGAGGGGTACGAGCAGTACTTC. It yields the protein CASSEGYEQYF.